One T cell receptor beta chain is described in this entry. Its antigen is currently unknown. Mismatch with germline at one junction end may stem from a read error. These data come from a study of OX40 agonist ivuxolimab in advanced cancers. Study in general: Three partial responders included one hepatocellular carcinoma patient and two cutaneous melanoma patients.

Notes on the study in general: CD4+ and CD8+ T cells in blood underwent clonal expansion by week 6 at 0.1 to 3.0 mg/kg. Antigen specificity remained undetermined for the expanded peripheral T cells. CD8+ T cells were the subset that, on average, had more expanded clones than CD4+.

Assay used: immunoSEQ multiplex PCR; TCRdb lists only in-frame clones, some missing. The data contain some 78,000 clones, approximately 90% of them singletons. Germline V gene sequence: CDR1 LNHDA, CDR2 SQIVND (reference sequence). The CDR3 covers 16 residues. The starting material was CD4+ or CD8+ T cells sorted from blood, obtained in a trial of the OX40 agonist ivuxolimab. V usage is TRBV19 and J usage is TRBJ2-1; D uncertain. This TCR derives from an adult with an advanced solid tumor such as melanoma, head and neck, liver or kidney cancer. The CDR3: CASSIDHFGSYNEQFF. Here the CDR3 DNA reads TGTGCCAGTAGCATAGACCACTTCGGCTCCTACAATGAGCAGTTCTTC.